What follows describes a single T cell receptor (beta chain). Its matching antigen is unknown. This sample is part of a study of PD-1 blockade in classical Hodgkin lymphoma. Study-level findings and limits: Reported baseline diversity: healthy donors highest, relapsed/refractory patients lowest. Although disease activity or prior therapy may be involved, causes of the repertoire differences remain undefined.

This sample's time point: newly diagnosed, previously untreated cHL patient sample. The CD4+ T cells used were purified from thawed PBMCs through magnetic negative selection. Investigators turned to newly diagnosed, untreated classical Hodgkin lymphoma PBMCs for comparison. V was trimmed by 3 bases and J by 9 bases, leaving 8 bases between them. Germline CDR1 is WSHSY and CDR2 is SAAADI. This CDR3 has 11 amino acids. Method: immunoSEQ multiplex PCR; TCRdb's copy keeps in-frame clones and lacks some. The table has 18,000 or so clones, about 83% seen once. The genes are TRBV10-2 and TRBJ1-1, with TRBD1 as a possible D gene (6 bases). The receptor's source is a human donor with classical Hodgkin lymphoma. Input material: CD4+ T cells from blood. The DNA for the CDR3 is TGCGCCAGCAGTGATGGGGGGCAAGCTTTCTTT. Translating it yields CASSDGGQAFF.